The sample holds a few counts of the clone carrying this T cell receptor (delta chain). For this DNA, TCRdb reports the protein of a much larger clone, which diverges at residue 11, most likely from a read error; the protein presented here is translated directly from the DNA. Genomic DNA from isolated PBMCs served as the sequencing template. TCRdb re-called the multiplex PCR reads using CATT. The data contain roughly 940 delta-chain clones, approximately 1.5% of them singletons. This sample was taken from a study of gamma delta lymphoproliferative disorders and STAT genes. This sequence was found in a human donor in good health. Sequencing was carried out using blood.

The CDR3 DNA reads TGTGCCGCCTGGGAATTCCCAGGGGTGGGGAATACGTCTTTCACCGATAAACTCATCTTT. The encoded protein is CAAWEFPGVGNTSFTDKLIF. This chain links TRDV3 with TRDJ1; D might be TRDD3 (5 bases). V was pared by 5 bases and J by 1 base, with 35 bases between. Germline V lookup: CDR1 TVYSNPD, CDR2 GDNSRS (reference sequence). The CDR3 length is 20 residues.